The 13 T cell receptor beta chains reported below all come from one sample, sequenced in a study of cytomegalovirus exposure and HLA in healthy donors. Sequencing was performed with immunoSEQ multiplex PCR; in TCRdb, only in-frame clones are kept and a portion is missing. This table holds around 300,000 clones, about nine tenths found once. The sample taken for sequencing was PBMCs. Receptors originate from a young woman in good health and CMV-seropositive.

This chain uses TRBV30 with TRBJ2-3, with 8 nucleotides matching TRBD2. Germline V gives CDR1 GTSNPN, CDR2 SVGIG (reference sequence). After removal of 4 bases from V and 6 bases from J, the junction contained 6 bases not matched to a gene. The CDR3 length is 13 residues. The CDR3 protein is CAWKAGGPDTQYF. In DNA, the CDR3 is TGTGCCTGGAAGGCGGGGGGACCCGATACGCAGTATTTT.

DNA for the CDR3: TGTGCCAGCAGCTTAGGCCAGACTAGCGGGGCCTCAGATACGCAGTATTTT. It yields the protein CASSLGQTSGASDTQYF. This rearrangement joins TRBV7-7 to TRBJ2-3, with 11 bases identical to TRBD2. The CDR3 length is 17 residues. Germline-derived CDR1 and CDR2 are SSHAT and FNYEAQ (reference sequence). Losses at the gene ends were 1 base for V and 4 bases for J; bases not matched to a gene: 7.

The V call is TRBV4-1, the J call TRBJ2-1; D remains unclear. The germline V gene encodes CDR1 MGHRA and CDR2 YSYEKL. The CDR3 totals 13 residues. Trimming took 4 bases from V and 8 from J, leaving 12 bases between them. The CDR3 here is CASSPLGMDEQFF. In DNA, the CDR3 is TGCGCCAGCAGCCCCCTGGGGATGGATGAGCAGTTCTTC.

The chain uses TRBV4-3 and TRBJ2-7, with TRBD1 matching over 7 bases. The V gene's germline CDR1 is LGHNA and CDR2 YSLEER. With 4 bases clipped from V and 2 bases from J, the junction kept 5 bases outside the gene matches. This CDR3 spans 14 amino acids. CDR3 sequence reads: CASSPQQGPYEQYF. Here the CDR3 DNA reads TGCGCCAGCAGCCCTCAACAGGGGCCCTACGAGCAGTACTTC.

The V gene is TRBV27, the J gene TRBJ1-4; TRBD1 agrees at 7 bases. J gave up 1 base and V 6 bases, and 8 bases lay outside the gene matches. Germline values: CDR1 MNHEY, CDR2 SMNVEV (reference sequence). The CDR3 has 16 amino acids. The CDR3 DNA follows: TGTGCCAGCAGGTTCGACAGGGTTGGAACTAATGAAAAACTGTTTTTT. Amino acids: CASRFDRVGTNEKLFF.

This chain connects TRBV6-1 to TRBJ2-7; perhaps TRBD2 as D (5 bases). In germline, CDR1 is MNHNS, CDR2 SASEGT. The CDR3 extends over 14 amino acids. Trimming shortened V by 3 bases and J by 5 bases, and 14 bases separated the two germline ends. CDR3 amino acids: CASSEAPLLDEQYF. CDR3 in DNA: TGTGCCAGCAGTGAGGCCCCCTTACTAGACGAGCAGTACTTC.

CDR3 region: CASSQNPAGATVYEQYF. The CDR3 DNA sequence: TGTGCCAGCAGCCAAAACCCCGCGGGGGCCACCGTCTACGAGCAGTACTTC. The gene calls are TRBV4-2 and TRBJ2-7, with D possibly TRBD2 on 7 matching bases. The V gene's germline CDR1 is LGHNA and CDR2 YNFKEQ. The CDR3 covers 17 residues. Trimming left V 2 bases short and J 3 bases short, with 20 bases between.

The table lists this clone with a count of one. J is TRBJ2-3 and V is TRBV6-1, with TRBD2 as a possible D gene (5 bases). V gave up 2 bases and J gave up 6 bases, with 15 bases separating them. The CDR3 is made up of 15 amino acids. Germline V gene lookup returns CDR1 MNHNS and CDR2 SASEGT. The CDR3 spells CASSETAGYGDTQYF. In nucleotides, the CDR3 is TGTGCCAGCAGTGAAACGGCGGGTTATGGGGATACGCAGTATTTT.

The J gene is TRBJ2-1, the V gene TRBV4-1, with 13 bases aligning to TRBD2. There are 16 residues in the CDR3. V shed 1 base, J shed 9 bases, and the junction held 6 bases outside the gene matches. The germline CDR1 and CDR2 sequences are MGHRA and YSYEKL. The CDR3 DNA follows: TGCGCCAGCAGCCAAGTTGGACTAGCGGGAGTCGGTGAGCAGTTCTTC. It translates to CASSQVGLAGVGEQFF.

The DNA of the CDR3 is TGTGCCAGCAGCCCGCTGCCGTGGGGCTCTGCAGATACGCAGTATTTT. It encodes CASSPLPWGSADTQYF. The chain recombines TRBV5-4 with TRBJ2-3; D might be TRBD1 (5 bases). The CDR3 length is 16 residues. The V end was cut by 4 bases, the J end by 4 bases, with 19 bases between. Germline-derived CDR1 and CDR2 are SGHNT and YYREEE (reference sequence).

The CDR3 region is CASRPQQGVGNTEAFF. DNA of the CDR3: TGTGCCAGCAGACCACAACAGGGGGTAGGGAACACTGAAGCTTTCTTT. The V call is TRBV6-6, the J call TRBJ1-1, with 8 bases fitting TRBD1. Germline V CDR1 and CDR2: MNHNY, SVGAGI (reference sequence). The CDR3 contains 16 residues. V gave up 6 bases and J gave up 1 base; unmatched junction bases: 10.

This chain connects TRBV4-2 to TRBJ1-6, with unresolved D. Trimming left V 1 base short and J 9 bases short, with 19 bases between. Per germline, CDR1 LGHNA and CDR2 YNFKEQ. The CDR3 covers 17 residues. The CDR3 DNA reads TGTGCCAGCAGCCAAGGTACAGCCAGACTGTCGGTTTCACCCCTCCACTTT. Translation gives CASSQGTARLSVSPLHF.

The chain combines TRBV9 with TRBJ2-3, with D unresolved. Trimming stripped 0 bases from V and 0 bases from J, with 8 bases between. CDR1 SGDLS and CDR2 YYNGEE come from the germline V gene. This CDR3 contains 15 residues. CDR3 coding DNA: TGTGCCAGCAGCGTAGACGCTTCGAGCACAGATACGCAGTATTTT. This gives the protein CASSVDASSTDTQYF.